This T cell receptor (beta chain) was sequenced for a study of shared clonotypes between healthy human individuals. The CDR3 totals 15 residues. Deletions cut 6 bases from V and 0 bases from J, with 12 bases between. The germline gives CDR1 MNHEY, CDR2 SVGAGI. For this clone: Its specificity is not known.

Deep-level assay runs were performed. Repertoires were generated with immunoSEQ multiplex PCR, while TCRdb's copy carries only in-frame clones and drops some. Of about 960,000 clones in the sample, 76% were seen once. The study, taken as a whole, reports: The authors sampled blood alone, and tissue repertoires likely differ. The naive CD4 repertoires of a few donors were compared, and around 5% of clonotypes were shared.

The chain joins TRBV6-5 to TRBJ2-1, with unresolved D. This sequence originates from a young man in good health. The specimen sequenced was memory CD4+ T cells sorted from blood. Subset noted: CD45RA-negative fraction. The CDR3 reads CASSPFRASYNEQFF. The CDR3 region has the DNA TGTGCCAGCAGCCCCTTTCGGGCCTCCTACAATGAGCAGTTCTTC.